These T cell receptor beta chains were read from a single sample in a study of T cells in Graves' hyperthyroidism and ophthalmopathy. TCRdb reprocessed the multiplex PCR reads via MiXCR and lists one record per CDR3 protein. The table shows 300,000 to 500,000 distinct CDR3 sequences, with around 15% occurring only once. Sequenced material: blood. These receptors were taken from a man in his fifties with Graves' ophthalmopathy. Each CDR3 is given with its conserved first and last residue. A D gene is named only where the DNA matches it firmly. Size is omitted from some rows. Given values are once, few, many or a class for expanded clones.

j_call cdr3_length clone_size v_call d_call cdr3_aa cdr3_nt
TRBJ1-4 15 - TRBV19 - CASSISFTINEKLFF TGTGCCAGTAGTATTTCCTTTACGATAAATGAAAAACTGTTTTTT
TRBJ2-5 14 - TRBV29-1 TRBD1 CSVEGTGVLETQYF TGCAGCGTTGAAGGGACAGGGGTGTTAGAGACCCAGTACTTC
TRBJ2-7 13 few TRBV28 TRBD2 CASKLAGSYGQYF TGTGCCAGCAAACTAGCGGGATCCTACGGGCAGTACTTC
TRBJ1-1 15 - TRBV4-1 - CASSQVSGANTEAFF TGCGCCAGCAGCCAAGTCTCGGGGGCGAACACTGAAGCTTTCTTT
TRBJ2-7 14 many TRBV12-3/TRBV12-4 TRBD1 CASSLRTGGNEQYF TGTGCCAGCAGTTTAAGGACAGGGGGCAACGAGCAGTACTTC
TRBJ1-5 15 many TRBV18 TRBD1 CASSPPNRGDQPQHF TGTGCCAGCTCACCACCAAACAGGGGAGACCAGCCCCAGCATTTT
TRBJ2-2 15 few TRBV7-7 TRBD2 CASSYKLAHTGELFF TGTGCTAGCAGCTACAAACTAGCGCACACCGGGGAGCTGTTTTTT
TRBJ2-1 16 many TRBV3-1 - CASSQGRGLRGNEQFF TGTGCCAGCAGCCAAGGACGGGGATTGAGGGGGAATGAGCAGTTCTTC
TRBJ2-1 14 many TRBV20-1 TRBD2 CSARVPSGSDEQFF TGCAGTGCTAGAGTTCCTAGCGGGAGCGATGAGCAGTTCTTC
TRBJ1-2 13 - TRBV6-1 - CASSLGTVPGYTF TGTGCCAGCAGTCTCGGGACGGTTCCGGGCTACACCTTC
TRBJ2-2 19 - TRBV11-2 - CASSLGYAGRTGSAGELFF TGTGCCAGCAGCTTAGGGTACGCGGGACGGACGGGAAGCGCCGGGGAGCTGTTTTTT
TRBJ1-2 15 - TRBV4-1 - CASSQDSRGYYGYTF TGCGCCAGCAGCCAAGATTCTCGCGGATACTATGGCTACACCTTC
TRBJ2-7 15 many TRBV24-1 - CATSDPGTAGNEQYF TGTGCCACCAGTGACCCCGGGACAGCGGGCAACGAGCAGTACTTC
TRBJ2-7 13 many TRBV12-3/TRBV12-4 - CASSLARIHEQYF TGTGCCAGCAGTTTAGCGAGAATCCACGAGCAGTACTTC
TRBJ2-1 15 - TRBV20-1 TRBD2 CSASKLAGIYNEQFF TGCAGTGCTAGCAAGCTAGCGGGAATCTACAATGAGCAGTTCTTC
TRBJ2-5 16 many TRBV4-1 TRBD2 CASSLAGLAGEETQYF TGCGCCAGCAGCCTCGCCGGCCTAGCGGGAGAAGAGACCCAGTACTTC
TRBJ2-7 16 - TRBV7-8 - CASSSPGASETYEQYF TGTGCCAGCAGCTCCCCGGGGGCTAGCGAAACCTACGAGCAGTACTTC